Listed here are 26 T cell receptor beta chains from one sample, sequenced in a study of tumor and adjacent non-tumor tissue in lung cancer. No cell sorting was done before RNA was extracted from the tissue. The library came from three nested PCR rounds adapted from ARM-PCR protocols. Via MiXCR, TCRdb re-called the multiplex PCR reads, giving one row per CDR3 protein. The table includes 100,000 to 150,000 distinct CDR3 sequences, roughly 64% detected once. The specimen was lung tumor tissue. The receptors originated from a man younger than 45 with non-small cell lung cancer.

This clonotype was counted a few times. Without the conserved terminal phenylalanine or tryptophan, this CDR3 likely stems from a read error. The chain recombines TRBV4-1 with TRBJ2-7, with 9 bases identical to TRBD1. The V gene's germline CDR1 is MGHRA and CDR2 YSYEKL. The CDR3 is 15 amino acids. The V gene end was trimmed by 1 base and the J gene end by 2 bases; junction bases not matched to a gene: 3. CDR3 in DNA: TGCGCCAGCAGCCAAGTTGGGACAGGGACCTACGAGCAGTACCTC. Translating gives CASSQVGTGTYEQYL.

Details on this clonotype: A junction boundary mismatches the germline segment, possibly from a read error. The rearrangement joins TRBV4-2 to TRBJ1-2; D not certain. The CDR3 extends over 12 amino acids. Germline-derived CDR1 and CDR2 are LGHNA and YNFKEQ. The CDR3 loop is CTSSQVGDGYTF. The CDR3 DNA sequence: TGTACCAGCAGCCAAGTGGGTGACGGCTACACCTTC.

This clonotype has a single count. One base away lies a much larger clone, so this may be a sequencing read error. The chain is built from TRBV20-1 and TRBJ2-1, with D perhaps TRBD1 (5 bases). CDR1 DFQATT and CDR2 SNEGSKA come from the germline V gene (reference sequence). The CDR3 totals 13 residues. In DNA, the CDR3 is TGCAGTGCTAGAGTGACAGCCACCAATGAGCAGTCCTTC. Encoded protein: CSARVTATNEQSF.

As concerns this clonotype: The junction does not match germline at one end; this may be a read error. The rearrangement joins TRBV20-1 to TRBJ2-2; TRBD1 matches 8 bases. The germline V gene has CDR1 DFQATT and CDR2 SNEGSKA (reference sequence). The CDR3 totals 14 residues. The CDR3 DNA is TGCAGTGCTAGCCGGGACAGGAACACCGAGGAGCTGTTTTTC. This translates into CSASRDRNTEELFF.

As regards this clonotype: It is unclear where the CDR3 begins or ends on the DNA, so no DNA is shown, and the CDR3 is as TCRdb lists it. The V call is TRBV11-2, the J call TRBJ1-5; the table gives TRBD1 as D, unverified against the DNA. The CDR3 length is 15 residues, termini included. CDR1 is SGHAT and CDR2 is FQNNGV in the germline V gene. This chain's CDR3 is CASSVGQGSYQPRHF.

Here the CDR3 reads CASGTLRASVSYEQYF. Written as DNA, the CDR3 is TGTGCCAGCGGGACCCTGAGGGCCTCGGTCTCCTACGAGCAGTACTTC. The chain couples TRBV7-8 to TRBJ2-7, with D possibly called TRBD1 or TRBD2 (5 bases each). The CDR3 is 16 residues long. Germline V gene data show CDR1 as SGHVS and CDR2 as FQNEAQ. The V and J ends lost 8 bases and 0 bases respectively, with 20 bases between them.

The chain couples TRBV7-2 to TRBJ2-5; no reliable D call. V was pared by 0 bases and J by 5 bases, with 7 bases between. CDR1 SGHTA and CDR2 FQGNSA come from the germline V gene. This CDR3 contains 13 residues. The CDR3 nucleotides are TGTGCCAGCAGCTTAGCCTGGGATGAGACCCAGTACTTC. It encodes CASSLAWDETQYF.

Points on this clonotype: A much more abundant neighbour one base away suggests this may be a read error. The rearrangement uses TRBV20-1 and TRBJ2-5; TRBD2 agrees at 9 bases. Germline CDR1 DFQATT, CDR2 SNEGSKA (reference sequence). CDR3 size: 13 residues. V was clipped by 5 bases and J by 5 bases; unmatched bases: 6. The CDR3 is CSAGGRGGETQYF. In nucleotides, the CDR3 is TGCAGTGCTGGCGGGAGGGGAGGGGAGACCCAGTACTTC.

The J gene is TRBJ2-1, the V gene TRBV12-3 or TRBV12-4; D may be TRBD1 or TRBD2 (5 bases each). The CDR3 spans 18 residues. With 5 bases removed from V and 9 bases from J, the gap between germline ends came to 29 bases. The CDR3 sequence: CASSMTGTYADLDVEQFF. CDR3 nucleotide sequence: TGTGCCAGCAGTATGACCGGGACGTATGCAGACCTGGACGTTGAGCAGTTCTTC.

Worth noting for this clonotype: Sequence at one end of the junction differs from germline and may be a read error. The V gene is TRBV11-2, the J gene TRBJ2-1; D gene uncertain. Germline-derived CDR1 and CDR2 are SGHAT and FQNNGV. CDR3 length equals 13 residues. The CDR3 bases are TGTGTCAGCAGCTTAAAGGTTAAGGATGCGCAGTTCTTC. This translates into CVSSLKVKDAQFF.

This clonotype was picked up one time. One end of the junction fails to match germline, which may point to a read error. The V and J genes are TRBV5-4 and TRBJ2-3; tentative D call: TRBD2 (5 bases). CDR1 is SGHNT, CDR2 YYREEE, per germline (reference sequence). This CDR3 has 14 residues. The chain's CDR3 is CPSSQGLSTDMQYF. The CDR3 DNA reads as TGTCCCAGCAGCCAAGGACTGAGCACAGATATGCAGTATTTT.

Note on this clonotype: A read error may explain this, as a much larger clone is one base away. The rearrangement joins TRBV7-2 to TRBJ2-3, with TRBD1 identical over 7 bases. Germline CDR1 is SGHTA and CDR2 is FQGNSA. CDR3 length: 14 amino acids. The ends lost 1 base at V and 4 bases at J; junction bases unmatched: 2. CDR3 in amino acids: CTSSLDQGADTQYF. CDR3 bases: TGTACCAGCAGCTTAGACCAGGGGGCAGATACGCAGTATTTT.

The CDR3 DNA sequence: TGCGCCAGCAGCCAAGTAAAGGATCTGGGCACAGATGCTCAGTATTTT. It encodes CASSQVKDLGTDAQYF. The chain links TRBV4-3 to TRBJ2-3; no firm D call. The germline V and J ends were trimmed by 1 base and 12 bases, with 23 bases remaining between them. CDR1 is LGHNA, CDR2 YSLEER, per germline. The CDR3 extends over 16 amino acids.

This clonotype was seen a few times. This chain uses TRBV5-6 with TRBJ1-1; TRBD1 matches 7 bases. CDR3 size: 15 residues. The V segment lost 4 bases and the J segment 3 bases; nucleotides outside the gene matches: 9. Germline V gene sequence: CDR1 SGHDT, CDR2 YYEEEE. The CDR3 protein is CASSGEQGWDTEAFF. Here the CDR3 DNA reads TGTGCCAGCAGCGGGGAACAGGGGTGGGACACTGAAGCTTTCTTT.

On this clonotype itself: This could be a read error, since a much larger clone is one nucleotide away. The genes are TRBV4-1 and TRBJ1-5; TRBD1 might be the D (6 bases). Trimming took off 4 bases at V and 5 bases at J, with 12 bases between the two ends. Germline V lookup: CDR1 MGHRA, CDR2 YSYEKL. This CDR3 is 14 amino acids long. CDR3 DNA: TGCGCCAGCAGCCCCCAAAAGGGGGATCAGCCCCAGCATTTT. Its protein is CASSPQKGDQPQHF.

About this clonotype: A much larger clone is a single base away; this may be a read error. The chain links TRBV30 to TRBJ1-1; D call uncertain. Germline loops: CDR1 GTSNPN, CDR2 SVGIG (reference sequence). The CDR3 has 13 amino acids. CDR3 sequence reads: CDWSRGFSTEAFF. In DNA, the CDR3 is TGTGACTGGAGTAGAGGGTTTAGCACTGAAGCTTTCTTT.

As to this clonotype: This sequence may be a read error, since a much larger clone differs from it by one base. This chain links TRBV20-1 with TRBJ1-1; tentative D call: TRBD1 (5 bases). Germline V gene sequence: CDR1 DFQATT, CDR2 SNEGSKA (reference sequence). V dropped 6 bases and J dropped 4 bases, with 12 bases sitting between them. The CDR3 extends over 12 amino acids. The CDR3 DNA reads TGCAGTGCCGATTGGGGGGGCACTGAAGCTTTCTTT. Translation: CSADWGGTEAFF.

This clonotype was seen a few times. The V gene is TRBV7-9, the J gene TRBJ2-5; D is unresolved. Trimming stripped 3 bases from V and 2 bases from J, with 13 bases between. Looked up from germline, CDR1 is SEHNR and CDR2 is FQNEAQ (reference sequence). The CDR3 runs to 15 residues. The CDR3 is CASSLVVSLQETQYF. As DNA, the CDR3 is TGTGCCAGCAGCTTGGTCGTTTCTCTTCAAGAGACCCAGTACTTC.

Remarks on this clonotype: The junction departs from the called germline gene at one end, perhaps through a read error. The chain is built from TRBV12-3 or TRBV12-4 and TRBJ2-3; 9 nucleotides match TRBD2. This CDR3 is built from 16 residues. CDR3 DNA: TGTACCAGCAGTTTAACAAGCGGGAGGCCCCTAGATACGCAATATTTT. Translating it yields CTSSLTSGRPLDTQYF.

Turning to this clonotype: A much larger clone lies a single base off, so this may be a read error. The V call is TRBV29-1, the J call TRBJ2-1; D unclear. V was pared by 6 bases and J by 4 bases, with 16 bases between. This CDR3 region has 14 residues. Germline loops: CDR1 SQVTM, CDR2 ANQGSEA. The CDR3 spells CSVPDPKRYNEQFF. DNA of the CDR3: TGCAGCGTCCCCGACCCTAAGAGATACAATGAGCAGTTCTTC.

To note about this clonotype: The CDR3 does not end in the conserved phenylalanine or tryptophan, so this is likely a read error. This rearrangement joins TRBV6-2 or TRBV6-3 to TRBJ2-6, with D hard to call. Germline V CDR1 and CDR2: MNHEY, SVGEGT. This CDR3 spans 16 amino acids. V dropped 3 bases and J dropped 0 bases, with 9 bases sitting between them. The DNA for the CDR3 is TGTGCCAGCAGTTATTCGGTTCGCTCTGGGGCCAACGTCCTGACTATC. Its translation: CASSYSVRSGANVLTI.

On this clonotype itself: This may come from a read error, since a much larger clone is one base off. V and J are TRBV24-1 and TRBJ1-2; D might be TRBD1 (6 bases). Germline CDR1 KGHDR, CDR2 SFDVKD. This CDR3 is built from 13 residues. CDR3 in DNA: TGTGCCACCAGGGACAGCGAAAACTATGGCTACGCCTTC. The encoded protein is CATRDSENYGYAF.

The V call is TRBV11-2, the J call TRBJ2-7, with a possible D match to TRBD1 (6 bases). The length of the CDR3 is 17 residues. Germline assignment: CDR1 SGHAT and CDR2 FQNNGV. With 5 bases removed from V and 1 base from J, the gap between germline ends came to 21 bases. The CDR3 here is CASSRTAGTCVSYEQYF. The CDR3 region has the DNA TGTGCCAGCAGCCGAACGGCCGGGACATGCGTATCCTACGAGCAGTACTTC.

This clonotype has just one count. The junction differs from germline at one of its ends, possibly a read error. CDR3 coding DNA: TGTGGCAGCAGCTCGGGACAGGATGGGGCCAACGTCCTGACTTTC. Residues: CGSSSGQDGANVLTF. The rearrangement uses TRBV7-8 and TRBJ2-6; TRBD1 aligns across 8 bases. The V gene's germline CDR1 is SGHVS and CDR2 FQNEAQ. The CDR3 is 15 residues long.

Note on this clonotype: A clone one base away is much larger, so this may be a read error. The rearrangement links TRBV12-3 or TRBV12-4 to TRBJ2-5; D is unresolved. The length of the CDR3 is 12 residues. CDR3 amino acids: CANSSREETQYF. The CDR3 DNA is TGTGCCAACAGTTCAAGAGAGGAGACCCAGTACTTC.

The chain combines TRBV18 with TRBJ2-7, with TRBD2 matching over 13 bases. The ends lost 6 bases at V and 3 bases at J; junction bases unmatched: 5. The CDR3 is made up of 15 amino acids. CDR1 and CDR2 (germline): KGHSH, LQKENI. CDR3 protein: CASSVGLAGDYEQYF. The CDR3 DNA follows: TGTGCCAGCTCGGTCGGACTAGCGGGGGACTACGAGCAGTACTTC. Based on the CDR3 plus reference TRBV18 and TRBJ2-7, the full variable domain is NAGVMQNPRHLVRRRGQEARLRCSPMKGHSHVYWYRQLPEEGLKFMVYLQKENIIDESGMPKERFSAEFPKEGPSILRIQQVVRGDSAAYFCASSVGLAGDYEQYFGPGTRLTVT.